The present T cell receptor (beta chain) was sequenced within a study of T cells expressing NK-cell markers. Study-wide points: The same clonotypes also predominated in the CD3+CD56-NKG2C+ fraction of several donors. Specificity for HCMV among expanded NKG2C+ T cell clones was not established.

5'RACE template switching with UMIs produced the TCR beta cDNA. TCRdb re-called the 5' RACE reads, yielding one record per CDR3 amino acid sequence without DNA. The sample totals 450,000 to 600,000 distinct CDR3 sequences. As concerns this clonotype: Antigen specificity is unknown.

CDR1 and CDR2 (germline): MNHNS, SASEGT. The CDR3 consists of 13 residues. The chain has TRBV6-1 and TRBJ2-3; the TRBD1 assignment by TCRdb is unverifiable without DNA. The sequenced material came from blood T cells: a sorted CD56 or NKG2C T cell subset, CD4+ or CD8+ T cells, or bulk PBMC T cells (not recorded which). This receptor was identified in a man in his late teens or twenties in good health. The CDR3 sequence: CATATDPRDTQYF.